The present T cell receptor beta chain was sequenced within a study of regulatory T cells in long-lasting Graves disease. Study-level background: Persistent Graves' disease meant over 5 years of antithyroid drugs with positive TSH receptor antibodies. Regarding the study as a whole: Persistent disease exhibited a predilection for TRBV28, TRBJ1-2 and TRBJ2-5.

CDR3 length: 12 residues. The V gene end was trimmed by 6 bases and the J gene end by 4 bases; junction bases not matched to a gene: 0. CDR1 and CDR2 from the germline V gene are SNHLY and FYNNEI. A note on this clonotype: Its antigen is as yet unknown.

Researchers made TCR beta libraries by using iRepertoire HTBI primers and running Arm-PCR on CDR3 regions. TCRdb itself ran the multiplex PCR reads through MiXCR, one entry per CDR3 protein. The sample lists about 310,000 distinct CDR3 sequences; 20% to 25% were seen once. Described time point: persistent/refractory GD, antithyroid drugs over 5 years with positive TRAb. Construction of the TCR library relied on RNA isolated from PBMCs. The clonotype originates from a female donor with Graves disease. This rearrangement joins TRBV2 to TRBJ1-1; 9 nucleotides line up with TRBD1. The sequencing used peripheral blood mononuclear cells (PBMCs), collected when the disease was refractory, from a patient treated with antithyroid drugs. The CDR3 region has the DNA TGTGCCAGCAGGGGACAGGGCACTGAAGCTTTCTTT. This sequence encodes CASRGQGTEAFF.